This T cell receptor beta chain was observed in a study of T-cell memory formation after mild COVID-19. General observations from the study: The study found balanced CD4/CD8 in clones contracting day 15 to 85 and a CD4+ lean in later expanders. CD8+ contracting clones occupied EMRA, while CD4+ ones occupied mainly CM and EM.

This clonotype was seen more than once but under ten times. Its target is unknown. Constant-segment primers were used for 5'RACE, and the resulting TCR alpha and TCR beta cDNA libraries carried sample barcodes and UMIs. TCRdb used MiXCR to reprocess the 5' RACE reads, holding one entry per CDR3 protein. Among under 550,000 distinct CDR3 sequences listed, about a sixth were seen once. This CDR3 comprises 15 residues. With 3 bases clipped from V and 9 bases from J, the junction kept 7 bases outside the gene matches. The germline V gene has CDR1 MGHRA and CDR2 YSYEKL. The receptor was isolated from a man aged 18 to 30 who had mild COVID-19 (a few samples of this study predate the infection). Cell type and time point are not known. The gene calls are TRBV4-1 and TRBJ2-1; 11 bases line up with TRBD2. The sequenced sample was PBMCs or a T cell subset sorted from them (not recorded which). CDR3 sequence reads: CASSHPSGGTSEQFF. The CDR3 nucleotides are TGCGCCAGCAGCCACCCTAGCGGGGGGACAAGTGAGCAGTTCTTC.